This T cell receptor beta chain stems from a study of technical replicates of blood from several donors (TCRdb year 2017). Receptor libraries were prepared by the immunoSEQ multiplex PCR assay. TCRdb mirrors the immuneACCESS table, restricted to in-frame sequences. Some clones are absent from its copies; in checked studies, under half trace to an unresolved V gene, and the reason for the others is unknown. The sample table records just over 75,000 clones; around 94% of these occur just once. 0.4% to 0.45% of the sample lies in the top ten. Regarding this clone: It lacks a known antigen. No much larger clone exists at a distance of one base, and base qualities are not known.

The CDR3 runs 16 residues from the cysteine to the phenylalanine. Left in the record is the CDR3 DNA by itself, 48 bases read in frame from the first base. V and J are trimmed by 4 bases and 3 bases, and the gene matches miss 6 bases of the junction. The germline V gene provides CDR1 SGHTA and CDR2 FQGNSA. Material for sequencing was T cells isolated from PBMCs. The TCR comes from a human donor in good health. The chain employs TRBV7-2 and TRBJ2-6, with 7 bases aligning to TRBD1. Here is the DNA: TGTGCCAGCAGCTACGACAGGGCCCGTGGGGCCAACGTCCTGACTTTC. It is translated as CASSYDRARGANVLTF.